This T cell receptor (beta chain) was captured by sequencing in a study of Graves' ophthalmopathy and Graves' hyperthyroidism. Germline CDR1 MNHEY, CDR2 SMNVEV (reference sequence). V lost 1 base and J lost 6; bases outside the gene matches: 11. This CDR3 comprises 17 residues. In this sample, this clonotype turned up a few times. RNA served as the template for amplifying TCR beta CDR3 regions. A first-round RT-PCR used HTBI primers, followed by a second-round multiplex PCR. TCRdb reprocessed the multiplex PCR reads with MiXCR, giving one entry per CDR3 protein. The sample carries some 520,000 distinct CDR3 sequences, 13% to 15% recorded once.

The chain joins TRBV27 to TRBJ2-3, with 9 bases that match TRBD1. The TCR sequence derives from a young woman with Graves' ophthalmopathy. The sample comprised blood. The CDR3 here is CASSLFSGQGLGDTQYF. CDR3 nucleotide sequence: TGTGCCAGCAGTTTATTTTCCGGACAGGGGCTTGGGGATACGCAGTATTTT.